These 31 T cell receptor beta chains were sequenced from one sample in a study of cytomegalovirus exposure and HLA in healthy donors. PCR amplification relied on 60 Vbeta primers (plus 13 Jbeta primers). TCRdb's copy holds only in-frame clones and misses some; the assay was immunoSEQ multiplex PCR. This sample has 150,000 to 200,000 clones, with approximately 78% found just once. Source material: PBMCs. The receptor source for this set is a girl aged 2-15 years in good health and CMV-seropositive.

The rearrangement uses TRBV7-9 and TRBJ2-3, with D possibly being TRBD1 (5 bases). Trimming pared 1 base from V and 7 bases from J, leaving 12 bases between. This CDR3 spans 14 amino acids. Germline CDR1 and CDR2: SEHNR and FQNEAQ (reference sequence). CDR3 amino acids: CASSLEGLTNTQYF. In DNA, the CDR3 is TGTGCCAGCAGCTTAGAGGGGTTGACAAATACGCAGTATTTT. The full variable domain, rest sourced from reference TRBV7-9 and TRBJ2-3, is DTGVSQNPRHKITKRGQNVTFRCDPISEHNRLYWYRQTLGQGPEFLTYFQNEAQLEKSRLLSDRFSAERPKGSFSTLEIQRTEQGDSAMYLCASSLEGLTNTQYFGPGTRLTVL.

The chain links TRBV6-1 to TRBJ1-5; no firm D call. Looked up from germline, CDR1 is MNHNS and CDR2 is SASEGT. The CDR3 length is 13 residues. Trimming left V 2 bases short and J 3 bases short, with 5 bases between. The CDR3 DNA sequence: TGTGCCAGCAGTGAACAGATCAATCAGCCCCAGCATTTT. Its translation is CASSEQINQPQHF.

This chain links TRBV27 with TRBJ2-2, with TRBD2 identical over 14 bases. The V segment lost 4 bases and the J segment 2 bases; nucleotides outside the gene matches: 9. CDR1 and CDR2 (germline): MNHEY, SMNVEV (reference sequence). There are 19 residues in the CDR3. CDR3 sequence: CASSSRLAGGPLNTGELFF. The CDR3 region has the DNA TGTGCCAGCAGTTCACGACTAGCGGGAGGGCCCCTAAACACCGGGGAGCTGTTTTTT.

Only a few counts were recorded for this clone. The CDR3 is CASRLGQVTEAFF. The CDR3 bases are TGCGCCAGCCGATTAGGACAGGTCACTGAAGCTTTCTTT. This chain connects TRBV5-1 to TRBJ1-1; 7 bases line up with TRBD1. Unmatched junction bases numbered 7, after V lost 7 bases and J lost 4 bases. This CDR3 has 13 residues. The germline V gene has CDR1 SGHRS and CDR2 YFSETQ.

This sequence joins TRBV2 and TRBJ2-5; D ambiguous. The V and J ends lost 6 bases and 4 bases respectively, with 6 bases between them. The length of the CDR3 is 11 residues. The germline CDR1 and CDR2 sequences are SNHLY and FYNNEI. The chain's CDR3 is CASSRGETQYF. In nucleotides, the CDR3 is TGTGCCAGCAGCCGCGGAGAGACCCAGTACTTC.

The chain uses TRBV6-5 and TRBJ2-1; 7 bases fit TRBD1. V gave up 6 bases and J gave up 6 bases; unmatched junction bases: 11. CDR3 length: 15 residues. Germline CDR1 reads MNHEY; CDR2 reads SVGAGI. The CDR3 sequence: CASRRGRLTFNEQFF. The CDR3 DNA sequence: TGTGCCAGCAGGAGGGGGCGGCTAACCTTCAATGAGCAGTTCTTC.

The chain couples TRBV6-5 to TRBJ2-2; D is unclear. Germline V gene lookup returns CDR1 MNHEY and CDR2 SVGAGI. The CDR3 is made up of 11 amino acids. V was trimmed by 6 bases and J by 5 bases, leaving 4 bases between them. The CDR3 protein is CASSGTGELFF. Here the CDR3 DNA reads TGTGCCAGCAGCGGGACCGGGGAGCTGTTTTTT.

This rearrangement joins TRBV9 to TRBJ2-1, with D perhaps TRBD2 (6 bases). Germline loops: CDR1 SGDLS, CDR2 YYNGEE. Trimming removed 2 bases from V and 7 bases from J, with 13 bases in between. The CDR3 is made up of 14 amino acids. The CDR3: CASSVTAGRNEQFF. CDR3 bases: TGTGCCAGCAGCGTGACCGCGGGGAGGAATGAGCAGTTCTTC.

The chain is built from TRBV30 and TRBJ2-5; 7 bases fit TRBD2. Trimming removed 5 bases from V and 4 bases from J; junction bases left unmatched: 10. Germline CDR1 GTSNPN, CDR2 SVGIG (reference sequence). There are 14 residues in the CDR3. The CDR3 reads CAWAAGGSRETQYF. For the CDR3, the DNA is TGTGCCTGGGCGGCGGGCGGGAGTCGAGAGACCCAGTACTTC.

This clone was recorded a few times. J is TRBJ1-2 and V is TRBV30; D perhaps matches TRBD1 (6 bases). Deletions cut 2 bases from V and 2 bases from J, with 9 bases between. CDR1 GTSNPN and CDR2 SVGIG come from the germline V gene (reference sequence). The CDR3 has 13 amino acids. The CDR3 protein is CAWSSQGNYGYTF. CDR3 coding DNA: TGTGCCTGGAGTTCCCAGGGGAACTATGGCTACACCTTC.

This clone was recorded once. Other DNA sequences in this specimen translate into the identical CDR3. The chain combines TRBV6-6 with TRBJ1-1; D perhaps matches TRBD1 (6 bases). Trimming removed 0 bases from V and 4 bases from J, with 6 bases in between. Germline loops: CDR1 MNHNY, CDR2 SVGAGI (reference sequence). This CDR3 has 13 amino acids. CDR3 protein: CASSYSGGTEAFF. In nucleotides, the CDR3 is TGTGCCAGCAGTTACTCAGGGGGCACTGAAGCTTTCTTT.

In DNA form, the CDR3 reads TGTGCCAGCAGGAGCGGACAGGCCCCTTATGGCTACACCTTC. This sequence encodes CASRSGQAPYGYTF. This sequence joins TRBV5-4 and TRBJ1-2; 7 bases are shared with TRBD1. The CDR3 consists of 14 residues. The V and J ends lost 5 bases and 5 bases, in that order; junction bases with no gene match: 9. Germline loops: CDR1 SGHNT, CDR2 YYREEE (reference sequence).

The chain uses TRBV4-1 and TRBJ2-6, with a tentative D call TRBD2 (5 bases). CDR1 and CDR2 (germline): MGHRA, YSYEKL. Between the trimmed V and J ends, which lost 0 bases and 4 bases, there was a span of 10 bases. CDR3 size: 16 residues. The CDR3 protein is CASSQEEGLGANVLTF. The CDR3 nucleotides are TGCGCCAGCAGCCAAGAAGAGGGCCTCGGGGCCAACGTCCTGACTTTC.

The chain carries TRBV1 and TRBJ2-5; the D segment call TRBD2 is taken from the table without a DNA check. TRBV1 is a recognized pseudogene. The CDR3 length is 14 residues. CDR3 amino acids: CTSSRSVLQETQYF. CDR3 nucleotide sequence: TGCACCAGCAGCCGGAGCGTTCTCCAAGAGACCCAGTACTTC.

The chain couples TRBV5-1 to TRBJ2-3; TRBD2 matches 8 bases. The germline V gene encodes CDR1 SGHRS and CDR2 YFSETQ. Trimming cost V 0 bases and J 6 bases; bases outside gene matches: 9. The CDR3 sequence is 16 residues long. CDR3 residues: CASSLDASGYLDTQYF. The DNA for the CDR3 is TGCGCCAGCAGCTTGGATGCTAGCGGGTACTTGGATACGCAGTATTTT. Drawing the rest from reference TRBV5-1 and TRBJ2-3, the complete variable domain is KAGVTQTPRYLIKTRGQQVTLSCSPISGHRSVSWYQQTPGQGLQFLFEYFSETQRNKGNFPGRFSGRQFSNSRSEMNVSTLELGDSALYLCASSLDASGYLDTQYFGPGTRLTVL.

The genes are TRBV4-1 and TRBJ2-1; the D gene is possibly TRBD2 (6 bases). The CDR3 totals 15 residues. CDR1 and CDR2 (germline): MGHRA, YSYEKL. Between the trimmed V and J ends, which lost 0 bases and 14 bases, there was a span of 20 bases. CDR3 DNA sequence: TGCGCCAGCAGCCAAGAAATGACTTTAACGGGAGTTGAGTTCTTC. It specifies CASSQEMTLTGVEFF.

The chain uses TRBV6-5 and TRBJ1-4, with D possibly being TRBD1 (5 bases). In germline, CDR1 is MNHEY, CDR2 SVGAGI. The V and J ends lost 0 bases and 8 bases respectively, with 13 bases between them. The CDR3 loop spans 15 amino acids. The DNA of the CDR3 is TGTGCCAGCAGTTACTCGGGGGGGGTTGGGGAAAAACTGTTTTTT. Its protein product is CASSYSGGVGEKLFF.

The chain uses TRBV18 and TRBJ2-7; 9 nucleotides agree with TRBD2. Germline trimming cut 6 bases from V and 6 bases from J; bases unmatched to any gene: 15. CDR3 size: 16 residues. Looked up from germline, CDR1 is KGHSH and CDR2 is LQKENI. The CDR3 spells CASSPEIPSGRPEQYF. In DNA form, the CDR3 reads TGTGCCAGCTCCCCCGAAATTCCCAGCGGGAGGCCCGAGCAGTACTTC.

The rearrangement joins TRBV4-1 to TRBJ2-1, with D uncertain. V lost 3 bases and J lost 10, with 7 bases in between. Germline V gene sequence: CDR1 MGHRA, CDR2 YSYEKL. The CDR3 has 11 residues. CDR3 in amino acids: CASSQSNEQFF. The CDR3 nucleotides read TGCGCCAGCAGCCAGAGTAACGAGCAGTTCTTC.

The chain is built from TRBV27 and TRBJ1-5, with D tentatively TRBD1 (6 bases). The CDR3 spans 15 residues. Germline V CDR1 and CDR2: MNHEY, SMNVEV (reference sequence). Trimming removed 8 bases from V and 0 bases from J, with 14 bases in between. The CDR3 DNA follows: TGTGCCAGCGGCCGGACAGTTAGTAGCAATCAGCCCCAGCATTTT. Translation: CASGRTVSSNQPQHF.

The V call is TRBV28, the J call TRBJ2-1; 11 nucleotides agree with TRBD2. Germline loops: CDR1 MDHEN, CDR2 SYDVKM. The CDR3 extends over 15 amino acids. V was clipped by 6 bases and J by 6 bases; unmatched bases: 7. The CDR3 loop reads CASSPGTSGLNEQFF. The CDR3, as DNA: TGTGCCAGCAGCCCCGGGACTAGCGGCCTCAATGAGCAGTTCTTC.

This clone was detected only once. The rearrangement links TRBV30 to TRBJ2-3; 13 bases line up with TRBD2. The CDR3 loop spans 16 amino acids. Germline V gene data show CDR1 as GTSNPN and CDR2 as SVGIG (reference sequence). The trim removed 2 bases at V and 3 bases at J, leaving 5 bases unmatched. CDR3 sequence reads: CAWSSPGLAGTDTQYF. CDR3 sequence (DNA): TGTGCCTGGAGTTCACCGGGACTAGCGGGAACAGATACGCAGTATTTT.

This clone has just a few counts. This sequence joins TRBV28 and TRBJ1-1; possible D gene TRBD1, 5 bases. Trimming left V 5 bases short and J 1 base short, with 5 bases between. Per germline, CDR1 MDHEN and CDR2 SYDVKM. The CDR3 totals 12 residues. The CDR3 region is CASSTGNTEAFF. CDR3 DNA sequence: TGTGCCAGCAGTACAGGGAACACTGAAGCTTTCTTT.

The J gene is TRBJ1-2, the V gene TRBV29-1, with unresolved D. The CDR3 is 12 amino acids. V was cut by 7 bases and J by 5 bases, with 14 bases left in between. Per germline, CDR1 SQVTM and CDR2 ANQGSEA. CDR3 sequence reads: CSGEMSDYGYTF. The CDR3 DNA reads TGCAGCGGTGAGATGTCAGATTATGGCTACACCTTC.

The chain uses TRBV15 and TRBJ2-5; a possible D gene is TRBD1 (6 bases). This CDR3 region has 15 residues. Trimming took off 3 bases at V and 0 bases at J, with 11 bases between the two ends. Per germline, CDR1 LNHNV and CDR2 YYDKDF (reference sequence). CDR3 in amino acids: CATSRYTGNQETQYF. CDR3 DNA: TGTGCCACCAGCAGGTACACAGGGAACCAAGAGACCCAGTACTTC. The variable domain in full, with the rest retrieved from reference TRBV15 and TRBJ2-5, is DAMVIQNPRYQVTQFGKPVTLSCSQTLNHNVMYWYQQKSSQAPKLLFHYYDKDFNNEADTPDNFQSRRPNTSFCFLDIRSPGLGDTAMYLCATSRYTGNQETQYFGPGTRLLVL.

The V and J genes are TRBV6-1 and TRBJ1-2; a possible D gene is TRBD1 (5 bases). In germline, CDR1 is MNHNS, CDR2 SASEGT. The ends were cut back, 0 bases at V and 2 bases at J, with 10 bases in the middle. The CDR3 sequence is 15 residues long. In DNA, the CDR3 is TGTGCCAGCAGTGAAGCAGTGGGGGGGAACTATGGCTACACCTTC. As protein: CASSEAVGGNYGYTF.

This chain links TRBV19 with TRBJ2-1; a possible D gene is TRBD1 (5 bases). This CDR3 has 14 residues. Germline loops: CDR1 LNHDA, CDR2 SQIVND (reference sequence). Trimming stripped 3 bases from V and 6 bases from J, with 12 bases between. The CDR3 nucleotides are TGTGCCAGTAGTATCTCCGCAGGGCCCAATGAGCAGTTCTTC. Amino acids: CASSISAGPNEQFF.

The genes are TRBV4-1 and TRBJ1-2; TRBD1 might be the D (6 bases). Between the trimmed V and J ends, which lost 0 bases and 8 bases, there was a span of 13 bases. This CDR3 has 14 amino acids. Germline V gene sequence: CDR1 MGHRA, CDR2 YSYEKL. In nucleotides, the CDR3 is TGCGCCAGCAGCCAAGATCGGCAGGGGCAGGGCTACACCTTC. It specifies CASSQDRQGQGYTF.

The V gene is TRBV5-4, the J gene TRBJ1-5, with 10 nucleotides matching TRBD1. Germline V gives CDR1 SGHNT, CDR2 YYREEE (reference sequence). With 5 bases clipped from V and 4 bases from J, the junction kept 6 bases outside the gene matches. The CDR3 length is 15 residues. This CDR3 is CASSFRTGGNQPQHF. CDR3 coding DNA: TGTGCCAGCAGTTTCAGGACAGGGGGGAATCAGCCCCAGCATTTT.

V and J are TRBV5-1 and TRBJ2-1; 14 bases fit TRBD2. The CDR3 consists of 16 residues. Germline trimming cut 5 bases from V and 9 bases from J; bases unmatched to any gene: 10. Germline V lookup: CDR1 SGHRS, CDR2 YFSETQ. CDR3 in amino acids: CASRGTSGGSLGEQFF. The CDR3 DNA is TGCGCCAGCAGAGGGACTAGCGGGGGTAGCCTCGGTGAGCAGTTCTTC.

This clone was found a few times. This chain uses TRBV5-1 with TRBJ2-1; 7 nucleotides line up with TRBD2. With V trimmed by 0 bases and J by 6 bases, 6 bases remained unmatched. CDR1 SGHRS and CDR2 YFSETQ come from the germline V gene. The CDR3 has 15 amino acids. CDR3 bases: TGCGCCAGCAGCTTGGAGGCGGGAGAGGTCAATGAGCAGTTCTTC. Translating it yields CASSLEAGEVNEQFF.